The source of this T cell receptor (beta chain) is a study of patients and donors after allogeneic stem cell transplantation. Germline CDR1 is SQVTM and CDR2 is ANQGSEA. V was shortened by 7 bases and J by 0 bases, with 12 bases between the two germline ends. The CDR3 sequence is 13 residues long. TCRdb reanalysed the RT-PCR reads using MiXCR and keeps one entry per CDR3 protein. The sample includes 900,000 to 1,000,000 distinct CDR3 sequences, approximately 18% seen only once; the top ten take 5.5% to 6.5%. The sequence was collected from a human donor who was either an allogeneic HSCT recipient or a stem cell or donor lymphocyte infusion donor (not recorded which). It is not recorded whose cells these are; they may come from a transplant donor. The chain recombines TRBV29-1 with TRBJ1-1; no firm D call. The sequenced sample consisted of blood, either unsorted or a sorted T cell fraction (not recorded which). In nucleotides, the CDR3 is TGCAGCGCAGAAGGGCGGTTGAACACTGAAGCTTTCTTT. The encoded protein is CSAEGRLNTEAFF.